This T cell receptor beta chain was profiled in a study of vaccination and CD4 T cells after COVID-19. A word on this clonotype: Its antigen is not identified.

Indicated treatment: roughly 10-day PBMC culture with coronavirus spike peptide pools or control peptides (ViraFEST assay). CDR1 and CDR2 from the germline V gene are DFQATT and SNEGSKA (reference sequence). The CDR3 covers 15 residues. Trimming took 6 bases from V and 2 from J, leaving 17 bases between them. Cultured CD4+ T-cell DNA underwent Oncomine TCR Beta short-read sequencing. TCRdb re-called the PCR reads through MiXCR, storing one row per CDR3 protein. Here the sample spans under 20,000 distinct CDR3 sequences, around 47% being singletons. The chain joins TRBV20-1 to TRBJ1-3; D is ambiguous. The specimen sequenced was CD4+ T cells from blood, cultured in vitro. The receptor's source is a human donor who had recovered from COVID-19. The CDR3 nucleotides are TGCAGTGCGGAGCTGGGTACTTTACCTGGAAACACCATATATTTT. Amino acids: CSAELGTLPGNTIYF.